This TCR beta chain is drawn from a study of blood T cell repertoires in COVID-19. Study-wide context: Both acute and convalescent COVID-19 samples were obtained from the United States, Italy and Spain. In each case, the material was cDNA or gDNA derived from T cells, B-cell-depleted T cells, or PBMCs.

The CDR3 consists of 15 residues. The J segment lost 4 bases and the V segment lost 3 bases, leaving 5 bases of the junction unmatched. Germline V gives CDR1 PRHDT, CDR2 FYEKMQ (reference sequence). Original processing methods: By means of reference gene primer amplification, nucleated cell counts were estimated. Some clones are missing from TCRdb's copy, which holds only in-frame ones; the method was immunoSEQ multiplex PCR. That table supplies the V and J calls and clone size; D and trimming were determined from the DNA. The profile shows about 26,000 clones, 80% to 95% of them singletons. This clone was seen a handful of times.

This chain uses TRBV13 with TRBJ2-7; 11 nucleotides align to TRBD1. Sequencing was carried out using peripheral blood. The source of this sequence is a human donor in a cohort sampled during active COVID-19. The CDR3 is CASSLVGTGGYEQYF. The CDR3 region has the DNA TGTGCCAGCAGCTTGGTTGGGACAGGGGGTTACGAGCAGTACTTC.